A selection of T cell receptor beta chains follows, all from one sample in a study of T cell responses to AZD1222 COVID-19 vaccine. Assay: immunoSEQ multiplex PCR; the TCRdb copy retains only in-frame clones and omits some. The table includes roughly 180,000 clones, about 90% detected once. The sequenced sample was peripheral blood, obtained 28 days after the second AZD1222 dose. These receptors were obtained from an adult who received the AZD1222 COVID-19 vaccine. Each CDR3 is given without its conserved first and last residue.

v_call,cdr3_aa
TRBV6-7,ASTKTETKPGNTIY
TRBV2,ASSRDRASGYT
TRBV24-1,ATSGPQFGGQF
TRBV21-1,ASSRVRGDYGYT
TRBV5-4,ASSLRGLKNTIY
TRBV5-1,ASSFSAGGTLH
TRBV3-1/TRBV3-2,ASSLLNPSGSSGNTIY
TRBV5-1,ASSLDTSLREQY
TRBV29-1,SVERGGANYGYT
TRBV4-1,ASSHEQALGLSGNTIY
TRBV5-5,ASVVGTAFSTDTQY
TRBV7-9,ASSLEGGNGYT
TRBV9,ASSAVTDTQY
TRBV5-6,ASTSGGQETQY
TRBV9,ASSSGGAMAGNTIY
TRBV6-2/TRBV6-3,ASSYAGVVRGYT
TRBV9,ASSVSGGKDTQY
TRBV7-3,ASSPRGINEQF
TRBV28,ASSLPRAGRETQY
TRBV6-5,ASSSLSRWETQY
TRBV4-3,ASSQERFLAGKQETQY
TRBV5-1,ASSSSVSGTEAF
TRBV28,ASSLLGQGDSPLH
TRBV5-5,ASSFLIAGGTDTQY
TRBV29-1,SVEKGSGNTIY
TRBV5-1,ASSWMTGPSLNTEAF
TRBV6-1,ASSESGGATVNTEAF
TRBV19,ASSIGGPGNTIY
TRBV7-2,ASSLSTGIYNEQF
TRBV7-9,ASSLPPQGAGGYT
TRBV18,ASSPNGQHYGYT
TRBV18,ASSPGLGEQY
TRBV3-1/TRBV3-2,ASSHLGLGLAGDSSYNEQF
TRBV7-6,ASSPWLAETTWEQF